This passage covers 28 T cell receptor beta chains from one sample sequenced in a study of cytomegalovirus exposure and HLA in healthy donors. Primers included in the PCR were 60 Vbeta and 13 Jbeta primers. The data were produced by immunoSEQ multiplex PCR, yet TCRdb's version contains in-frame clones alone and is incomplete. The data show about 100,000 clones, 65% to 85% seen once. Sequencing was performed on PBMCs. The receptors shown here come from a man between 45 and 60 years old in good health and CMV-seronegative.

The chain has TRBV28 and TRBJ2-7; 9 nucleotides line up with TRBD1. This CDR3 contains 14 residues. Trimming at V came to 8 bases and at J to 4 bases, leaving 9 bases not matched to a gene. The germline V gene has CDR1 MDHEN and CDR2 SYDVKM. CDR3 loop: CASGGGQGEYEQYF. DNA for the CDR3: TGTGCCAGCGGGGGGGGACAGGGCGAATACGAGCAGTACTTC.

This sequence joins TRBV2 and TRBJ1-2; D might be TRBD1 (5 bases). The CDR3 is made up of 14 amino acids. Germline V lookup: CDR1 SNHLY, CDR2 FYNNEI. The V end lost 6 bases, the J end lost 0 bases, and 11 bases lay between the germline ends. The DNA of the CDR3 is TGTGCCAGCAGCCGACAGCCTACTAACTATGGCTACACCTTC. Amino acids: CASSRQPTNYGYTF.

This chain joins TRBV19 and TRBJ2-1, with TRBD1 as a possible D gene (5 bases). V was pared by 1 base and J by 6 bases, with 13 bases between. This CDR3 has 15 amino acids. The germline V gene encodes CDR1 LNHDA and CDR2 SQIVND (reference sequence). The CDR3 loop reads CASSIAQVISNEQFF. CDR3 coding DNA: TGTGCCAGTAGTATAGCACAGGTAATTAGCAATGAGCAGTTCTTC.

The V and J genes are TRBV28 and TRBJ1-1; tentatively, D is TRBD1 (6 bases). The CDR3 runs to 15 residues. Per the germline V gene, CDR1 is MDHEN and CDR2 is SYDVKM. V was pared by 2 bases and J by 6 bases, with 16 bases between. CDR3 bases: TGTGCCAGCAGTTTACTCCCTACAGGGCCCCCTGAAGCTTTCTTT. It yields the protein CASSLLPTGPPEAFF.

DNA for the CDR3: TGTGCCAGCAGTTACTCAGGAGGGAGAGGCACTGAAGCTTTCTTT. Its translation: CASSYSGGRGTEAFF. This rearrangement joins TRBV6-6 to TRBJ1-1; D gene unclear. Trimming cost V 0 bases and J 4 bases, with 12 bases left between them. There are 15 residues in the CDR3. Germline V CDR1 and CDR2: MNHNY, SVGAGI (reference sequence).

This clone was recorded a few times. This sequence joins TRBV30 and TRBJ1-5; 10 bases fit TRBD1. Germline V gene sequence: CDR1 GTSNPN, CDR2 SVGIG (reference sequence). Unmatched junction bases numbered 1, after V lost 1 base and J lost 7 bases. This CDR3 is built from 13 residues. DNA of the CDR3: TGTGCCTGGAGTGGGACAGGGGGGCAGCCCCAGCATTTT. Amino acid sequence: CAWSGTGGQPQHF.

The gene calls are TRBV5-6 and TRBJ1-1, with TRBD1 identical over 7 bases. CDR1 SGHDT and CDR2 YYEEEE come from the germline V gene. The CDR3 spans 17 residues. The trim removed 3 bases at V and 0 bases at J, leaving 11 bases unmatched. The CDR3 here is CASSSDTRQGMNTEAFF. CDR3 DNA: TGTGCCAGCAGCTCCGACACCCGACAGGGTATGAACACTGAAGCTTTCTTT.

The CDR3 is CASRDSVVRGTDTQYF. CDR3 DNA: TGTGCCAGCAGGGACTCGGTGGTACGGGGCACAGATACGCAGTATTTT. The gene calls are TRBV25-1 and TRBJ2-3, with TRBD2 as a possible D gene (5 bases). CDR3 length equals 16 residues. V was clipped by 6 bases and J by 1 base, with 17 bases between them. The V gene's germline CDR1 is MGHDK and CDR2 SYGVNS.

The chain recombines TRBV19 with TRBJ1-2, with D possibly matching TRBD1 (5 bases). CDR1 and CDR2 from the germline V gene are LNHDA and SQIVND (reference sequence). Trimming removed 2 bases at V and 2 bases at J, with 9 bases between. This CDR3 has 14 residues. The chain's CDR3 is CASSIRGANYGYTF. Here the CDR3 DNA reads TGTGCCAGTAGTATAAGGGGCGCAAACTATGGCTACACCTTC.

This clone appeared a few times. The chain recombines TRBV29-1 with TRBJ2-7; 10 bases line up with TRBD1. CDR3 length: 13 residues. Germline V CDR1 and CDR2: SQVTM, ANQGSEA. Unmatched junction bases numbered 3, after V lost 4 bases and J lost 3 bases. As DNA, the CDR3 is TGCAGCGTTGGACAGGGGGCATTCTACGAGCAGTACTTC. It encodes CSVGQGAFYEQYF.

The chain is built from TRBV14 and TRBJ2-3, with unresolved D. CDR1 and CDR2 (germline): SGHDN, FVKESK. Trimming shortened V by 5 bases and J by 3 bases, and 12 bases separated the two germline ends. The CDR3 runs 14 residues. As DNA, the CDR3 is TGTGCCAGCAGCACCCGCCACCAGACAGATACGCAGTATTTT. It is translated as CASSTRHQTDTQYF.

The V gene is TRBV5-4, the J gene TRBJ2-3; 16 bases fit TRBD2. V gave up 4 bases and J gave up 8 bases; unmatched junction bases: 16. CDR1 and CDR2 from the germline V gene are SGHNT and YYREEE (reference sequence). The CDR3 has 19 amino acids. The CDR3 DNA is TGTGCCAGCAGCACACCGGGACTAGCGGGGGGGCCCGGGGTCGGTACGCAGTATTTT. Its protein is CASSTPGLAGGPGVGTQYF.

The chain recombines TRBV7-9 with TRBJ2-1, with no clear D. V lost 0 bases, J lost 11 bases, and 8 bases lay in between. CDR3 size: 12 residues. Looked up from germline, CDR1 is SEHNR and CDR2 is FQNEAQ (reference sequence). CDR3 sequence: CASSLAARKQFF. Written as DNA, the CDR3 is TGTGCCAGCAGCTTAGCGGCTAGAAAGCAGTTCTTC.

Many counts were recorded for this clone. This chain uses TRBV25-1 with TRBJ1-1; D is possibly TRBD1 (6 bases). Germline loops: CDR1 MGHDK, CDR2 SYGVNS. This CDR3 is built from 14 residues. Trimming stripped 0 bases from V and 7 bases from J, with 12 bases between. The CDR3 sequence is CASSEYTGKSEAFF. As DNA, the CDR3 is TGTGCCAGCAGTGAATACACAGGGAAAAGTGAAGCTTTCTTT. Drawing the rest from reference TRBV25-1 and TRBJ1-1, the complete variable domain is EADIYQTPRYLVIGTGKKITLECSQTMGHDKMYWYQQDPGMELHLIHYSYGVNSTEKGDLSSESTVSRIRTEHFPLTLESARPSHTSQYLCASSEYTGKSEAFFGQGTRLTVV.

Concerning this clone: One end of the junction varies from germline; a read error may be responsible. The chain recombines TRBV7-9 with TRBJ1-1, with a possible D match to TRBD1 (6 bases). Germline V CDR1 and CDR2: SEHNR, FQNEAQ (reference sequence). The CDR3 contains 13 residues. Written as DNA, the CDR3 is TGTTCCAGCCACAGGGACATGAACACTGAAGCTTTCTTT. This encodes CSSHRDMNTEAFF.

The chain employs TRBV2 and TRBJ2-5; D remains ambiguous. The DNA end is more similar to TRBJ2-7, so the J call may be wrong. The CDR3 is made up of 14 amino acids. Germline CDR1 is SNHLY and CDR2 is FYNNEI. The CDR3 DNA is TGTGCCAGCAGGCCACAGATCGTCGAGTACGAGCAGTACTTC. Translating gives CASRPQIVEYEQYF.

This chain links TRBV5-1 with TRBJ2-7, with 7 bases fitting TRBD1. CDR1 SGHRS and CDR2 YFSETQ come from the germline V gene. This CDR3 is 14 amino acids long. Trimming at V came to 4 bases and at J to 7 bases, leaving 11 bases not matched to a gene. The CDR3 sequence is CASSTTGSSREQYF. DNA for the CDR3: TGCGCCAGCAGCACGACAGGGTCAAGTAGGGAGCAGTACTTC.

The rearrangement uses TRBV5-1 and TRBJ2-1; D remains ambiguous. V was cut by 0 bases and J by 0 bases, with 4 bases left in between. The CDR3 runs 14 residues. Germline assignment: CDR1 SGHRS and CDR2 YFSETQ. The CDR3 loop reads CASSLAVSYNEQFF. The CDR3 DNA reads TGCGCCAGCAGCTTGGCCGTCTCCTACAATGAGCAGTTCTTC.

The V call is TRBV5-1, the J call TRBJ2-3, with D possibly being TRBD1 (6 bases). The V gene lost 6 bases and the J gene lost 6 bases, with 14 bases spanning the gap. In germline, CDR1 is SGHRS, CDR2 YFSETQ. The CDR3 has 13 amino acids. In DNA, the CDR3 is TGCGCCAGCAACCCGACAGGCCTGGATACGCAGTATTTT. This gives the protein CASNPTGLDTQYF.

The genes are TRBV4-1 and TRBJ2-5; the D gene is possibly TRBD2 (5 bases). The CDR3 runs to 17 residues. The V and J ends lost 0 bases and 2 bases respectively, with 16 bases between them. Germline V lookup: CDR1 MGHRA, CDR2 YSYEKL. CDR3 sequence: CASSQDQPGIGQETQYF. CDR3 DNA: TGCGCCAGCAGCCAAGACCAACCGGGGATCGGACAAGAGACCCAGTACTTC.

The chain links TRBV5-4 to TRBJ2-1, with 8 bases lining up with TRBD2. V trimming: 0 bases; J trimming: 6 bases; junction bases outside the gene matches: 2. The CDR3 contains 14 residues. Germline V gene data show CDR1 as SGHNT and CDR2 as YYREEE (reference sequence). Here the CDR3 reads CASSLAGGVNEQFF. The CDR3 DNA follows: TGTGCCAGCAGCTTGGCCGGGGGGGTCAATGAGCAGTTCTTC.

This sequence joins TRBV5-1 and TRBJ2-7, with D possibly being TRBD2 (5 bases). Germline loops: CDR1 SGHRS, CDR2 YFSETQ. This CDR3 has 13 amino acids. Trimming removed 3 bases at V and 3 bases at J, with 10 bases between. The CDR3 coding sequence is TGCGCCAGCAGCTCCGGGATTAACTACGAGCAGTACTTC. Translated: CASSSGINYEQYF.

This chain links TRBV6-1 with TRBJ2-1; D possibly corresponds to TRBD2 (5 bases). The V gene's germline CDR1 is MNHNS and CDR2 SASEGT. The V and J ends lost 1 base and 7 bases respectively, with 8 bases between them. The CDR3 runs 13 residues. The CDR3 loop is CASSEESGNEQFF. The CDR3 DNA sequence: TGTGCCAGCAGTGAAGAGAGCGGTAATGAGCAGTTCTTC.

This clone was counted a single time. The V gene is TRBV11-2, the J gene TRBJ2-6, with D unclear. The CDR3 sequence is 15 residues long. Per the germline V gene, CDR1 is SGHAT and CDR2 is FQNNGV. Trimming shortened V by 1 base and J by 5 bases, and 9 bases separated the two germline ends. Written as DNA, the CDR3 is TGTGCCAGCAGCTTAGGTTGGCAGAGGGCCAACGTCCTGACTTTC. This codes for CASSLGWQRANVLTF. Using reference TRBV11-2 and TRBJ2-6 for the parts outside the CDR3, the full variable domain is EAGVAQSPRYKIIEKRQSVAFWCNPISGHATLYWYQQILGQGPKLLIQFQNNGVVDDSQLPKDRFSAERLKGVDSTLKIQPAKLEDSAVYLCASSLGWQRANVLTFGAGSRLTVL.

The chain couples TRBV14 to TRBJ2-2, with TRBD2 as a possible D gene (5 bases). CDR1 SGHDN and CDR2 FVKESK come from the germline V gene. V gave up 5 bases and J gave up 6 bases, with 13 bases separating them. This CDR3 has 14 amino acids. The CDR3 coding sequence is TGTGCCAGCAGCTCATCGGGGTTTTCCGGGGAGCTGTTTTTT. The encoded protein is CASSSSGFSGELFF.

The chain links TRBV27 to TRBJ2-2, with D uncertain. The V gene's germline CDR1 is MNHEY and CDR2 SMNVEV (reference sequence). There are 13 residues in the CDR3. Trimming left V 5 bases short and J 1 base short, with 5 bases between. This CDR3 reads CASSGGNTGELFF. CDR3 sequence (DNA): TGTGCCAGCAGTGGCGGGAACACCGGGGAGCTGTTTTTT.

V usage is TRBV28 and J usage is TRBJ2-5; 9 positions match TRBD2. Germline CDR1 reads MDHEN; CDR2 reads SYDVKM. The CDR3 length is 17 residues. Germline trimming cut 5 bases from V and 5 bases from J; bases unmatched to any gene: 15. The CDR3 DNA reads TGTGCCAGCAGTACATGGGCGGGGACTAGCCTTCGGGAGACCCAGTACTTC. Translated, it gives CASSTWAGTSLRETQYF.

This chain connects TRBV28 to TRBJ2-1, with unresolved D. CDR3 length: 13 residues. Germline loops: CDR1 MDHEN, CDR2 SYDVKM. The V end lost 3 bases, the J end lost 6 bases, and 9 bases lay between the germline ends. The DNA for the CDR3 is TGTGCCAGCAGTTTTGGCTCGTTCAATGAGCAGTTCTTC. Encoded protein: CASSFGSFNEQFF.